The 28 T cell receptor beta chains given below trace back to one sample, sequenced in a study of T cell repertoires in cytomegalovirus infection. These receptors have no identified antigens. TCRdb used MiXCR to reprocess the reads, holding one entry per CDR3 protein. The data show around 99,000 distinct CDR3 sequences, with about 30% seen just once and about 81% held by the top ten. Sample: CD8+ T cells from cultured PBMCs, taken from culture after CMV antigen stimulation. These receptors came from a human donor in good health (CMV status not recorded). Some clones in this sample may be carry-over from other donors' samples.

This clonotype has a count of ten or more. The V and J genes are TRBV27 and TRBJ1-6; TRBD1 is a possible D gene (6 bases). The CDR3 consists of 14 residues. CDR1 is MNHEY, CDR2 SMNVEV, per germline (reference sequence). The V and J ends lost 7 bases and 9 bases respectively, with 16 bases between them. The CDR3 DNA reads as TGTGCCAGCACCTTACAGGGAAGCGGTTCACCCCTCCACTTT. This gives the protein CASTLQGSGSPLHF.

The chain combines TRBV7-6 with TRBJ2-2; 8 bases match TRBD2. The CDR3 loop spans 16 amino acids. Trimming removed 1 base from V and 5 bases from J; junction bases left unmatched: 6. CDR1 and CDR2 (germline): SGHVS, FNYEAQ. The CDR3 sequence is CASSLEAGGGTGELFF. The CDR3 DNA follows: TGTGCCAGCAGCTTAGAGGCGGGGGGAGGAACCGGGGAGCTGTTTTTT.

This clonotype was recorded many times. CDR3 sequence reads: CASSLGAYGGGGKTDTQYF. CDR3 in DNA: TGTGCCAGCAGCTTAGGGGCCTACGGCGGGGGGGGAAAAACAGATACGCAGTATTTT. The rearrangement joins TRBV7-2 to TRBJ2-3; 9 nucleotides match TRBD2. Germline V lookup: CDR1 SGHTA, CDR2 FQGNSA. This CDR3 spans 19 amino acids. Trimming at V came to 1 base and at J to 3 bases, leaving 14 bases not matched to a gene.

The chain joins TRBV7-2 to TRBJ2-2; D is undetermined. The germline CDR1 and CDR2 sequences are SGHTA and FQGNSA. Trimming stripped 5 bases from V and 4 bases from J, with 20 bases between. The CDR3 is made up of 17 amino acids. In nucleotides, the CDR3 is TGTGCCAGCAGCCCAAACCTAGGGTGGGTAGGCACCGGGGAGCTGTTTTTT. Translated, it gives CASSPNLGWVGTGELFF.

The J gene is TRBJ2-2, the V gene TRBV19; 10 bases are a match to TRBD2. Trimming took 3 bases from V and 5 from J; bases not matched to a gene: 3. The CDR3 spans 15 residues. Germline V CDR1 and CDR2: LNHDA, SQIVND (reference sequence). CDR3 coding DNA: TGTGCCAGTAGTATCCTAGCGGGGGTGACCGGGGAGCTGTTTTTT. Translating it yields CASSILAGVTGELFF.

The CDR3 coding sequence is TGTGCCAGCAGCCTGGACAGGGGGGCTTTCTATGCGGGGTACACCTTC. Protein sequence: CASSLDRGAFYAGYTF. V gene TRBV5-5 combines with J gene TRBJ1-2; TRBD1 matches 10 bases. J gave up 11 bases and V 4 bases, and 17 bases lay outside the gene matches. Germline-derived CDR1 and CDR2 are SGHKS and YYEKEE (reference sequence). This CDR3 spans 16 amino acids.

The CDR3 bases are TGCAGCGTTGAAGACTGGCTTCGGGCAGGGGAGCGGGGCACAGATACGCAGTATTTT. As protein: CSVEDWLRAGERGTDTQYF. V is TRBV29-1 and J is TRBJ2-3; D is possibly TRBD1 or TRBD2 (6 bases each). V lost 0 bases to trimming and J lost 1 base, with 23 bases between them. CDR1 and CDR2 from the germline V gene are SQVTM and ANQGSEA. This CDR3 contains 19 residues.

The chain links TRBV5-6 to TRBJ2-3, with 10 bases identical to TRBD2. This CDR3 comprises 17 residues. V shed 4 bases, J shed 2 bases, and the junction held 10 bases outside the gene matches. The germline gives CDR1 SGHDT, CDR2 YYEEEE. CDR3: CASSETPGLATTDTQYF. The CDR3 region has the DNA TGTGCCAGCAGCGAAACTCCGGGACTAGCGACCACAGATACGCAGTATTTT. Combining the CDR3 with reference TRBV5-6 and TRBJ2-3 gives the whole variable domain DAGVTQSPTHLIKTRGQQVTLRCSPKSGHDTVSWYQQALGQGPQFIFQYYEEEERQRGNFPDRFSGHQFPNYSSELNVNALLLGDSALYLCASSETPGLATTDTQYFGPGTRLTVL.

This clonotype was picked up many times. V is TRBV7-2 and J is TRBJ1-1; possible D gene TRBD1, 5 bases. Germline V gives CDR1 SGHTA, CDR2 FQGNSA. Deletions cut 4 bases from V and 4 bases from J, with 13 bases between. The CDR3 totals 14 residues. In nucleotides, the CDR3 is TGTGCCAGCAGCTCCCGCCAGGGAGGCACTGAAGCTTTCTTT. Translation gives CASSSRQGGTEAFF.

There are many counts of this clonotype. The rearrangement uses TRBV27 and TRBJ2-1; the D is unclear. The CDR3 is 13 residues long. V lost 2 bases to trimming and J lost 6 bases, with 8 bases between them. Germline V gives CDR1 MNHEY, CDR2 SMNVEV (reference sequence). The CDR3 coding sequence is TGTGCCAGCAGTTTAACGTTCGGCAATGAGCAGTTCTTC. It translates to CASSLTFGNEQFF.

V gene TRBV19 combines with J gene TRBJ2-3, with D maybe TRBD2 (6 bases). The CDR3 has 15 residues. Trimming left V 3 bases short and J 0 bases short, with 10 bases between. Germline V lookup: CDR1 LNHDA, CDR2 SQIVND (reference sequence). The CDR3 loop is CASSILGTSTDTQYF. CDR3 coding DNA: TGTGCCAGTAGTATCCTTGGGACTAGCACAGATACGCAGTATTTT. Using reference TRBV19 and TRBJ2-3 for the parts outside the CDR3, the full variable domain is DGGITQSPKYLFRKEGQNVTLSCEQNLNHDAMYWYRQDPGQGLRLIYYSQIVNDFQKGDIAEGYSVSREKKESFPLTVTSAQKNPTAFYLCASSILGTSTDTQYFGPGTRLTVL.

The chain joins TRBV3-1 to TRBJ2-2; D remains ambiguous. The germline V gene has CDR1 LGHDT and CDR2 YNNKEL (reference sequence). CDR3 length equals 18 residues. The V end lost 3 bases, the J end lost 0 bases, and 17 bases lay between the germline ends. CDR3 sequence reads: CASSQISPAASNTGELFF. CDR3 nucleotide sequence: TGTGCCAGCAGCCAGATCTCCCCGGCAGCCTCGAACACCGGGGAGCTGTTTTTT.

This chain connects TRBV7-3 to TRBJ2-2; 7 nucleotides align to TRBD1. The junction had 5 bases not matched to a gene; V was cut back by 6 bases and J by 4 bases. This CDR3 spans 14 amino acids. In germline, CDR1 is SGHTA, CDR2 FQGTGA. CDR3 DNA sequence: TGTGCCAGCAGGGCGACAGGGTCCACCGGGGAGCTGTTTTTT. Translating it yields CASRATGSTGELFF. Full variable domain (outside the CDR3, taken from reference TRBV7-3 and TRBJ2-2): GAGVSQTPSNKVTEKGKYVELRCDPISGHTALYWYRQSLGQGPEFLIYFQGTGAADDSGLPNDRFFAVRPEGSVSTLKIQRTERGDSAVYLCASRATGSTGELFFGEGSRLTVL.

This chain links TRBV6-1 with TRBJ2-3; D call uncertain. Germline V lookup: CDR1 MNHNS, CDR2 SASEGT. The CDR3 has 14 amino acids. Deletions cut 7 bases from V and 4 bases from J, with 15 bases between. The CDR3 DNA reads TGTGCCAGCACGCACTCAACAGTGGCAGATACGCAGTATTTT. Amino acids: CASTHSTVADTQYF.

The sample holds a few counts of this clonotype. The chain links TRBV20-1 to TRBJ2-1; no firm D call. With 6 bases removed from V and 4 bases from J, the gap between germline ends came to 10 bases. This CDR3 region has 12 residues. Germline CDR1 reads DFQATT; CDR2 reads SNEGSKA (reference sequence). CDR3 coding DNA: TGCAGTGCGTCTGACTGGTACAATGAGCAGTTCTTC. Its translation: CSASDWYNEQFF.

This chain links TRBV11-2 with TRBJ1-1, with D maybe TRBD1 (6 bases). The CDR3 consists of 12 residues. Germline CDR1 and CDR2: SGHAT and FQNNGV. V was cut by 6 bases and J by 8 bases, with 13 bases left in between. Here the CDR3 DNA reads TGTGCCAGCAGGAGGGGGGCGGGAGAAGCTTTCTTT. Amino acids: CASRRGAGEAFF.

This rearrangement joins TRBV25-1 to TRBJ2-3; D unresolved. Trimming shortened V by 4 bases and J by 4 bases, and 9 bases separated the two germline ends. Germline V gene sequence: CDR1 MGHDK, CDR2 SYGVNS. This CDR3 contains 13 residues. The CDR3 bases are TGTGCCAGCAGTGTAGGCTCGGCAGATACGCAGTATTTT. It codes for CASSVGSADTQYF.

The J gene is TRBJ2-7, the V gene TRBV5-1; 9 bases agree with TRBD2. CDR3 length equals 16 residues. The trim removed 0 bases at V and 4 bases at J, leaving 8 bases unmatched. The germline V gene has CDR1 SGHRS and CDR2 YFSETQ. The CDR3 protein is CASSLGPGTSTYEQYF. DNA for the CDR3: TGCGCCAGCAGCTTGGGCCCCGGGACTAGCACTTACGAGCAGTACTTC. The whole variable domain, remainder taken from reference TRBV5-1 and TRBJ2-7, is KAGVTQTPRYLIKTRGQQVTLSCSPISGHRSVSWYQQTPGQGLQFLFEYFSETQRNKGNFPGRFSGRQFSNSRSEMNVSTLELGDSALYLCASSLGPGTSTYEQYFGPGTRLTVT.

In its sample, this clonotype was seen once. A junction end diverges from the germline sequence, so it may reflect a read error. The chain uses TRBV12-3 or TRBV12-4 and TRBJ1-1; D is possibly TRBD1 (5 bases). The CDR3 loop spans 11 amino acids. Written as DNA, the CDR3 is TGTGCCGGCAGCCCGGGGGCTGAAGCTTTCTTT. Translation gives CAGSPGAEAFF.

This clonotype was counted ten times or more. CDR3 in DNA: TGTGCCAGCCGCCTAGTCCCGAACACCGGGGAGCTGTTTTTT. It yields the protein CASRLVPNTGELFF. The rearrangement links TRBV27 to TRBJ2-2, with D hard to call. Germline V lookup: CDR1 MNHEY, CDR2 SMNVEV (reference sequence). CDR3 length: 14 amino acids. Deletions cut 8 bases from V and 0 bases from J, with 10 bases between.

This chain joins TRBV12-5 and TRBJ1-3; 8 nucleotides line up with TRBD1. CDR3 length: 16 residues. Germline CDR1 reads LGHNT; CDR2 reads FRNRAP. Trimming at V came to 3 bases and at J to 4 bases, leaving 8 bases not matched to a gene. The CDR3 bases are TGTGCTAGTGGTTTCCTAATGACAGGGGCGGGAAACACCATATATTTT. This encodes CASGFLMTGAGNTIYF.

This clonotype has a handful of counts. V is TRBV19 and J is TRBJ2-1; possibly TRBD2 for D (5 bases). Deletions cut 5 bases from V and 12 bases from J, with 11 bases between. The CDR3 runs 11 residues. CDR1 LNHDA and CDR2 SQIVND come from the germline V gene (reference sequence). CDR3 coding DNA: TGTGCCAGTAGTCATAGCGAAGGGCAGTTCTTC. Translated, it gives CASSHSEGQFF.

The V gene is TRBV7-9, the J gene TRBJ2-5; D may be TRBD1 or TRBD2 (5 bases each). V was cut by 2 bases and J by 5 bases, with 12 bases left in between. Germline-derived CDR1 and CDR2 are SEHNR and FQNEAQ (reference sequence). The CDR3 has 14 residues. CDR3 DNA sequence: TGTGCCAGCAGCTTAAGTATAGGGGACGAGACCCAGTACTTC. Protein product: CASSLSIGDETQYF.

Note on this clonotype: The junction departs from the called germline gene at one end, perhaps through a read error. The rearrangement uses TRBV24-1 and TRBJ2-3; the D gene is possibly TRBD1 (5 bases). The CDR3 totals 13 residues. Germline V gives CDR1 KGHDR, CDR2 SFDVKD. The CDR3 nucleotides are TGTGCCACCAGTGATTTGGTGACAGATACGCAGTGTTTT. Protein product: CATSDLVTDTQCF.

The chain carries TRBV11-2 and TRBJ2-7, with 8 bases aligning to TRBD2. The CDR3 is 14 amino acids. Germline lookup yields CDR1 SGHAT and CDR2 FQNNGV. Trimming cost V 7 bases and J 6 bases; bases outside gene matches: 11. The chain's CDR3 is CASTRPGREGEQYF. The CDR3, as DNA: TGTGCCAGCACTCGCCCGGGACGGGAGGGCGAGCAGTACTTC.

This clonotype was counted a few times. The gene calls are TRBV19 and TRBJ2-7, with D hard to call. V lost 5 bases, J lost 2 bases, and 10 bases lay in between. This CDR3 spans 13 amino acids. CDR1 and CDR2 from the germline V gene are LNHDA and SQIVND (reference sequence). CDR3 coding DNA: TGTGCCAGTAGTGTCAGTTATACCTACGAGCAGTACTTC. The encoded protein is CASSVSYTYEQYF.

Only one count was recorded for this clonotype. A read error may be the cause here, since a much bigger clone is one base away. J is TRBJ2-1 and V is TRBV28; D is unclear. Germline V gives CDR1 MDHEN, CDR2 SYDVKM. This CDR3 spans 12 amino acids. The CDR3 loop is CVSSPNHNEQFF. The CDR3 DNA is TGTGTCAGCAGCCCTAACCACAATGAGCAGTTCTTC.

This rearrangement joins TRBV12-3 or TRBV12-4 to TRBJ1-2; no reliable D call. The V gene lost 8 bases and the J gene lost 4 bases, with 8 bases spanning the gap. CDR3 length: 11 residues. The CDR3 DNA reads TGTGCCAGCTGGAGTTTCTATGGCTACACCTTC. Amino acids: CASWSFYGYTF.